The rows below give T cell receptor beta chains drawn from one sample of a study of T cell repertoires in cytomegalovirus infection. TCRdb itself ran the reads through MiXCR, one entry per CDR3 protein. The data show hundreds of thousands of distinct CDR3 sequences, about 24% seen once. Sequencing input: CD8+ T cells from PBMCs. The receptor source for this set is a human donor in good health (CMV status not recorded). Some clones in this sample may be carry-over from other donors' samples. Both conserved end residues are part of each CDR3. A D gene is named only where the DNA matches it firmly. Part of the rows lack a size; the others show once, few, many or a class for expanded clones.

cdr3_length j_call v_call clone_size d_call cdr3_aa cdr3_nt
17 TRBJ2-1 TRBV5-4 NA TRBD2 CASSLGTGTSYYNEQFF TGTGCCAGCAGCTTGGGGACCGGGACTAGCTACTACAATGAGCAGTTCTTC
15 TRBJ1-4 TRBV20-1 NA NA CSARDLRQINEKLFF TGCAGTGCTAGAGACCTAAGACAGATAAATGAAAAACTGTTTTTT
14 TRBJ2-1 TRBV7-9 NA NA CANSSPDSYNEQFF TGTGCCAACAGCAGTCCTGACAGCTACAATGAGCAGTTCTTC
14 TRBJ2-5 TRBV29-1 NA NA CSVEDWGAGETQYF TGCAGCGTTGAAGATTGGGGGGCAGGGGAGACCCAGTACTTC
12 TRBJ1-1 TRBV7-9 many NA CASSPGLPEAFF TGTGCCAGCAGCCCCGGACTGCCTGAAGCTTTCTTT
12 TRBJ1-5 TRBV7-9 many NA CASSGALRPQHF TGTGCCAGCAGCGGGGCGTTGCGGCCCCAGCATTTT
13 TRBJ2-1 TRBV29-1 NA TRBD1 CSIPGQEYNEQFF TGCAGCATTCCGGGACAGGAATACAATGAGCAGTTCTTC
16 TRBJ2-1 TRBV6-1 few TRBD1 CASSRTGTGEVNEQFF TGTGCCAGCAGCCGTACCGGGACAGGGGAGGTCAATGAGCAGTTCTTC
14 TRBJ2-5 TRBV12-3/TRBV12-4 many NA CASSLGPRLETQYF TGTGCCAGCAGTTTGGGCCCTCGACTGGAGACCCAGTACTTC
15 TRBJ2-2 TRBV20-1 few TRBD2 CSARDGGVDTGELFF TGCAGTGCTAGAGATGGGGGGGTGGACACCGGGGAGCTGTTTTTT
17 TRBJ1-1 TRBV4-2 few NA CASSQAVQGFRYTEAFF TGTGCCAGCAGCCAAGCAGTGCAAGGGTTTCGTTACACTGAAGCTTTCTTT
14 TRBJ1-6 TRBV2 NA TRBD1 CAKWDRGYNSPLHF TGTGCCAAGTGGGACAGGGGTTATAATTCACCCCTCCACTTT
15 TRBJ2-6 TRBV7-7 NA NA CASSLGVNGANVLTF TGTGCTAGCAGCTTAGGGGTGAACGGGGCCAACGTCCTGACTTTC